The TCR beta chain under discussion was sequenced for a study of blood T cell repertoires in COVID-19 (dated by TCRdb to the early 2020s). Study-wide context: Samples covering the acute and convalescent phases of COVID-19 were provided by collaborators in the United States, Italy and Spain. The material from the prospective study consisted of cDNA or gDNA derived from T cells, B-cell-depleted T cells, or PBMCs. Nearly every sample came with metadata listing a de-identified subject ID, COVID-19 status, age in years and sex. The repertoires were made available in a free public database intended to serve as a resource for research on the immune response to SARS-CoV-2. The dataset comprised deeply sampled blood TCRbeta repertoires from subjects exposed to, actively infected with, or recovered from COVID-19. Where available, HLA class I and class II types were taken from metadata supplied by the sample provider and were not determined by assay-based typing. Samples came from the ongoing ImmuneRACE study (first 160 participants) plus 1,254 subjects from 6 global collaborators.

Broad study findings and their caveats: The amount of clinical and demographic metadata varied by source and participant and was provided uncurated.

A word on this clone: The target of this receptor is not known. Base quality data are lacking; no much larger clone is found one base away.

The immunoSEQ Assay, a bias-controlled multiplex PCR, was used to amplify TCRbeta CDR3 regions from genomic DNA. The authors' pipeline ran thus. Nucleated cell counts per sample were estimated from amplification of reference gene primers within the assay. To quantify the absolute abundance of each unique TCRbeta CDR3 rearrangement, sequence reads were collapsed and filtered. For each sample, productive Simpson clonality was calculated as the square root of Simpson's diversity index over productive rearrangements. TCRdb limited this immuneACCESS table to in-frame rearrangements with V and J called. A share of clones is missing; checked studies link under half to unresolved V genes, and the rest is unexplained. The V and J calls and clone size are taken from that table; D and trimming were inferred from the DNA. The sample has 100,000 or so clones on record, 85% of them singletons. Of the sample, approximately 3.9% is held by the ten largest clones.

The collaborating institutions used their own protocols to collect whole blood in K2EDTA tubes. For TCRbeta analysis, collaborator samples were shipped as frozen whole blood, as isolated PBMCs, or as DNA extracted from either sample type. For CDR1 and CDR2, the germline V gene (reference sequence) lists SEHNR and FQNEAQ. Including the terminal cysteine and phenylalanine, the CDR3 comprises 15 residues. Only the CDR3 DNA is retained, 45 bases long and in frame from the first base. V has 5 bases trimmed and J has 8 bases trimmed; junction bases matching no gene number 10. Recombination linked TRBV7-9 to TRBJ1-4, with 8 bases in between that match TRBD1. The sequenced sample was peripheral blood. The sequence came from a man aged 60-69 years with acute or convalescent COVID-19. The CDR3 corresponds to CASSVGQGGREKLFF. The bases read TGTGCCAGCAGCGTAGGACAGGGAGGAAGAGAAAAACTGTTTTTT.